This TCR beta chain was obtained from a study of blood T cell repertoires in COVID-19. Looking at the study overall: Acute-phase and convalescent COVID-19 samples originated in the United States, Italy and Spain. T cells, B-cell-depleted T cells, or PBMCs provided the cDNA or gDNA that served as material.

This CDR3 spans 15 amino acids. Germline assignment: CDR1 SGHRS and CDR2 YFSETQ. Trimming at V came to 3 bases and at J to 8 bases, leaving 10 bases not matched to a gene. In its sample, this clone was seen once. Only in-frame clones appear in the TCRdb table, and some are missing; sequencing was by immunoSEQ multiplex PCR. The sample has over 50,000 clones, about 90% seen once. Sequenced sample: peripheral blood. The V call is TRBV5-1, the J call TRBJ2-1, with 8 bases fitting TRBD2. The clonotype originates from a human donor in a cohort sampled during active COVID-19. CDR3 amino acids: CASSSPRGGFHEQFF. The CDR3 nucleotides are TGCGCCAGCAGCTCCCCCCGGGGGGGGTTCCATGAGCAGTTCTTC.